This T cell receptor beta chain is from a study of shared clonotypes between healthy human individuals. From germline, CDR1 is SGHTA and CDR2 FQGNSA. V lost 2 bases and J 12 bases, leaving 19 bases between the germline ends. The CDR3 has 15 amino acids. Produced via immunoSEQ multiplex PCR; TCRdb's table is partial and in-frame only. The table shows 950,000 to 1,200,000 clones, with about 80% occurring only once. This clone was observed a single time. This TCR was recovered from a young man in good health. Some clones in this sample may be carry-over from other donors' samples. The chain links TRBV7-2 to TRBJ2-2, with D possibly TRBD1 on 6 matching bases. The sample comprised memory CD4+ T cells from PBMCs. Subset described: CD45RA-negative fraction. The CDR3 DNA reads as TGTGCCAGCAGCTTAAGGGGTGACAGGCTGCGGCAGCTGTTTTTT. It codes for CASSLRGDRLRQLFF. The whole variable domain, filled in from reference TRBV7-2 and TRBJ2-2, reads GAGVSQSPSNKVTEKGKDVELRCDPISGHTALYWYRQSLGQGLEFLIYFQGNSAPDKSGLPSDRFSAERTGGSVSTLTIQRTQQEDSAVYLCASSLRGDRLRQLFFGEGSRLTVL.